One and the same sample provided the 19 T cell receptor beta chains below, sequenced in a study of patients and donors after allogeneic stem cell transplantation. TCRdb re-called the RT-PCR reads through MiXCR, storing one row per CDR3 protein. This repertoire shows 150,000 to 200,000 distinct CDR3 sequences, around 30% found once; its top ten account for less than 3.5%. Material: blood, either unsorted or a sorted T cell fraction (not recorded which). The source of these receptors is a human donor who was either an allogeneic HSCT recipient or a stem cell or donor lymphocyte infusion donor (not recorded which). It is not recorded whose cells these are; they may come from a transplant donor.

The V call is TRBV12-3 or TRBV12-4, the J call TRBJ2-1; 13 bases agree with TRBD2. Unmatched junction bases numbered 10, after V lost 6 bases and J lost 8 bases. The CDR3 sequence is 16 residues long. The CDR3 sequence is CASSRTSGSPVHEQFF. CDR3 nucleotide sequence: TGTGCCAGCAGCAGGACTAGCGGGAGTCCTGTCCATGAGCAGTTCTTC.

V is TRBV9 and J is TRBJ2-1; perhaps D is TRBD1 or TRBD2 (5 bases each). Per germline, CDR1 SGDLS and CDR2 YYNGEE. V was clipped by 2 bases and J by 6 bases, with 15 bases between them. CDR3 length equals 15 residues. This chain's CDR3 is CASSVGPGTRNEQFF. The CDR3 DNA is TGTGCCAGCAGCGTGGGCCCCGGGACGCGCAATGAGCAGTTCTTC.

About this clonotype: This may come from a read error, since a much larger clone is one base off. This chain links TRBV20-1 with TRBJ1-5; D ambiguous. Trimming cost V 5 bases and J 4 bases, with 12 bases left between them. Germline V gives CDR1 DFQATT, CDR2 SNEGSKA (reference sequence). This CDR3 has 13 residues. The CDR3: CSARLEGNQPQHF. The CDR3 DNA follows: TGCAGTGCTCGACTGGAAGGAAATCAGCCCCAGCATTTT.

This clonotype was detected a few times. J is TRBJ2-1 and V is TRBV3-1, with TRBD2 matching 12 bases. CDR1 is LGHDT, CDR2 YNNKEL, per germline (reference sequence). The ends lost 4 bases at V and 5 bases at J; junction bases unmatched: 3. The CDR3 consists of 15 residues. CDR3 protein: CASSPRTSGNNEQFF. The CDR3 DNA follows: TGTGCCAGCAGCCCTCGGACTAGCGGGAACAATGAGCAGTTCTTC.

This clonotype was counted only a few times. V gene TRBV20-1 combines with J gene TRBJ1-2; 8 nucleotides match TRBD1. The V gene end was trimmed by 6 bases and the J gene end by 8 bases; junction bases not matched to a gene: 11. There are 13 residues in the CDR3. Germline loops: CDR1 DFQATT, CDR2 SNEGSKA (reference sequence). The CDR3 region is CSAPGQELGGYTF. As DNA, the CDR3 is TGCAGTGCCCCGGGACAGGAGCTCGGGGGCTACACCTTC.

CDR3 sequence: CVTRDRVTDTQYF. In nucleotides, the CDR3 is TGTGTTACCCGAGACAGGGTCACAGATACGCAGTATTTT. The J gene is TRBJ2-3, the V gene TRBV15; 7 nucleotides align to TRBD1. Germline V gene lookup returns CDR1 LNHNV and CDR2 YYDKDF (reference sequence). CDR3 length: 13 residues.

The chain has TRBV18 and TRBJ2-7; D perhaps matches TRBD2 (6 bases). From germline, CDR1 is KGHSH and CDR2 LQKENI. This CDR3 has 15 amino acids. V lost 3 bases and J lost 1, with 13 bases in between. CDR3 sequence: CASSPFGLLSYEQYF. The CDR3 DNA reads as TGTGCCAGCTCACCCTTCGGACTACTTTCCTACGAGCAGTACTTC.

The chain joins TRBV4-1 to TRBJ2-5; D is unclear. Germline CDR1 reads MGHRA; CDR2 reads YSYEKL. The CDR3 sequence is 13 residues long. V was pared by 3 bases and J by 7 bases, with 12 bases between. CDR3 sequence: CASSQQSLGTQYF. The CDR3 region has the DNA TGCGCCAGCAGCCAGCAGAGTTTAGGGACCCAGTACTTC.

This clonotype was detected only a few times. The chain uses TRBV12-3 or TRBV12-4 and TRBJ2-7, with 9 bases matching TRBD1. After removal of 5 bases from V and 0 bases from J, the junction contained 8 bases not matched to a gene. The CDR3 runs 16 residues. The DNA of the CDR3 is TGTGCCAGCAGTCCCCTGGACAGGGGAAGCTCCTACGAGCAGTACTTC. Translating it yields CASSPLDRGSSYEQYF.

In its sample, this clonotype was seen a few times. This CDR3 reads CSARNAGTGAFTDTQYF. The DNA for the CDR3 is TGCAGTGCTAGAAACGCCGGGACAGGGGCCTTCACAGATACGCAGTATTTT. V and J are TRBV20-1 and TRBJ2-3, with 10 bases identical to TRBD1. This CDR3 region has 17 residues. CDR1 is DFQATT and CDR2 is SNEGSKA in the germline V gene (reference sequence). Germline trimming cut 2 bases from V and 2 bases from J; bases unmatched to any gene: 10.

In its sample, this clonotype was seen a few times. The V gene is TRBV7-2, the J gene TRBJ1-6, with 8 bases that match TRBD1. This CDR3 region has 16 residues. CDR1 and CDR2 from the germline V gene are SGHTA and FQGNSA. Germline trimming cut 6 bases from V and 2 bases from J; bases unmatched to any gene: 6. The CDR3 DNA reads as TGTGCCAGCAGTCCGACAGGGGCTACCTATAATTCACCCCTCCACTTT. Residues: CASSPTGATYNSPLHF. Full variable domain (outside the CDR3, taken from reference TRBV7-2 and TRBJ1-6): GAGVSQSPSNKVTEKGKDVELRCDPISGHTALYWYRQSLGQGLEFLIYFQGNSAPDKSGLPSDRFSAERTGGSVSTLTIQRTQQEDSAVYLCASSPTGATYNSPLHFGNGTRLTVT.

This clonotype has a handful of counts. This sequence joins TRBV5-1 and TRBJ1-5; possibly TRBD1 for D (6 bases). The CDR3 runs to 14 residues. Deletions cut 4 bases from V and 4 bases from J, with 12 bases between. Germline CDR1 SGHRS, CDR2 YFSETQ. The CDR3 is CASSQQGGNQPQHF. The CDR3 DNA sequence: TGCGCCAGCAGCCAACAGGGAGGAAATCAGCCCCAGCATTTT.

The table lists this clonotype with a few counts. J is TRBJ1-4 and V is TRBV7-2, with a tentative D call TRBD1 (5 bases). V was clipped by 5 bases and J by 2 bases, with 12 bases between them. The CDR3 runs to 15 residues. CDR1 is SGHTA, CDR2 FQGNSA, per germline. The chain's CDR3 is CASSQGAATNEKLFF. CDR3 DNA sequence: TGTGCCAGCAGCCAAGGGGCGGCGACTAATGAAAAACTGTTTTTT.

In this sample, this clonotype turned up a few times. The chain carries TRBV6-6 and TRBJ1-5; D not certain. The CDR3 spans 13 residues. The V gene lost 7 bases and the J gene lost 7 bases, with 14 bases spanning the gap. Germline loops: CDR1 MNHNY, CDR2 SVGAGI (reference sequence). Here the CDR3 DNA reads TGTGCCAGCATATTCACCCCCGAGCAGCCCCAGCATTTT. Translation gives CASIFTPEQPQHF.

The chain is built from TRBV2 and TRBJ1-2, with 8 bases lining up with TRBD1. V lost 5 bases to trimming and J lost 6 bases; unmatched junction nucleotides: 5. CDR3 length: 13 amino acids. The germline CDR1 and CDR2 sequences are SNHLY and FYNNEI. The CDR3 region is CASSRQGPDGYTF. CDR3 nucleotides: TGTGCCAGCAGTAGACAGGGGCCCGATGGCTACACCTTC.

The rearrangement joins TRBV15 to TRBJ2-5; D is ambiguous. Germline assignment: CDR1 LNHNV and CDR2 YYDKDF (reference sequence). CDR3 length: 13 amino acids. V shed 5 bases and J shed 5 bases, with 12 bases lying between them. CDR3 bases: TGTGCCACCAGCGTTGACACCCGGGAGACCCAGTACTTC. Its translation: CATSVDTRETQYF.

This clonotype was seen ten or more times. V is TRBV7-6 and J is TRBJ1-1; maybe TRBD1 (5 bases). The CDR3 is 17 amino acids. In germline, CDR1 is SGHVS, CDR2 FNYEAQ. V dropped 2 bases and J dropped 0 bases, with 16 bases sitting between them. This CDR3 is CASSLYHLRGMNTEAFF. CDR3 in DNA: TGTGCCAGCAGCTTATACCACCTCCGGGGGATGAACACTGAAGCTTTCTTT.

The chain is built from TRBV5-1 and TRBJ2-7; no reliable D call. The CDR3 loop spans 14 amino acids. In germline, CDR1 is SGHRS, CDR2 YFSETQ. Deletions cut 4 bases from V and 4 bases from J, with 15 bases between. The CDR3 sequence: CASSPTPGVYEQYF. The CDR3 nucleotides read TGCGCCAGCAGCCCGACACCAGGAGTGTACGAGCAGTACTTC.

This clonotype was found many times. V is TRBV5-5 and J is TRBJ1-6, with unresolved D. Germline V CDR1 and CDR2: SGHKS, YYEKEE (reference sequence). The CDR3 is 13 amino acids. V lost 0 bases to trimming and J lost 8 bases, with 6 bases between them. This CDR3 is CASSLDRYSPLHF. The CDR3 DNA reads TGTGCCAGCAGCTTGGATCGTTATTCACCCCTCCACTTT.